This T cell receptor beta chain appears in the sequencing data of a study of spatial heterogeneity in lung cancer. Across the whole study: Unique TCR and UMI combinations averaged more than ten appearances each in raw reads.

Every molecule of TCR cDNA had its own unique molecular identifier. TCRdb recomputed calls from the 5' RACE reads with MiXCR, one row per CDR3 protein. The sample yields 13,000 to 15,000 distinct CDR3 sequences, 10% seen once. This CDR3 has 14 residues. Trimming removed 3 bases at V and 0 bases at J, with 9 bases between. Germline lookup yields CDR1 MDHEN and CDR2 SYDVKM. Time point denoted: sample taken at primary tumor resection. Whole RNA, which was extracted from tumor, nontumor lung tissue or frozen PBMC, was sequenced without any cell sorting. The receptor's source is a male donor with early-stage non-small cell lung cancer. Material: PBMCs, obtained at surgery. The chain recombines TRBV28 with TRBJ2-7, with no clear D. CDR3 amino acids: CASSFPPVSYEQYF. Here the CDR3 DNA reads TGTGCCAGCAGTTTCCCCCCAGTCTCCTACGAGCAGTACTTC.